This TCR beta chain was obtained from a study of T cell responses to AZD1222 COVID-19 vaccine. Study-level findings and limits: Close to half of all spike-specific TCRs reportedly target regions of the variants that are unmutated. Breadth and depth of Spike-specific TCRs rose after two AZD1222 doses. White British donors predominated, females outnumbered males, and clonal diversity was possibly underestimated.

Sequencing was performed with immunoSEQ multiplex PCR; in TCRdb, only in-frame clones are kept and a portion is missing. The top ten hold 2.5% to 4% of the sample, which has fewer than 150,000 clones, 80% to 95% seen once. Of note for this clone: Its specificity is not known.

Specimen: peripheral blood, collected on day 0 of AZD1222 vaccination. This sequence originates from an adult in good health.

The CDR3 DNA reads as TGTGCCAGCAGCCCAGTTTACCGGGCCAGAGGTGGCTACACCTTC. Its protein is CASSPVYRARGGYTF. This chain joins TRBV7-6 and TRBJ1-2; D gene uncertain. Trimming took 5 bases from V and 7 from J, leaving 20 bases between them. The CDR3 loop spans 15 amino acids. Germline V lookup: CDR1 SGHVS, CDR2 FNYEAQ. Full variable domain (missing parts from reference TRBV7-6 and TRBJ1-2): GAGVSQSPRYKVTKRGQDVALRCDPISGHVSLYWYRQALGQGPEFLTYFNYEAQQDKSGLPNDRFSAERPEGSISTLTIQRTEQRDSAMYRCASSPVYRARGGYTFGSGTRLTVV.